The present TCR beta chain was sequenced within a study of molecular identifiers for immune sequencing clone quantification. The wider study: The replicate experiment used RNA from roughly 20,000 or 100,000 naive CD8 cells. This RNA was split into five aliquots, and four of them were sequenced.

Every naive CD8 library was made from between about 17,000 and 1,100,000 sorted cells with 10%, 30% or 50% RNA. This CDR3 is 15 amino acids long. Bulk TCR library preparation followed previously described methods with listed TCR primers. TCRdb re-analysed the PCR reads in MiXCR, keeping a single row per CDR3 protein. The sample yields more than 550,000 distinct CDR3 sequences, 25% seen once. Sequencing used naive CD8+ T cells from blood, with Jurkat cell RNA spiked in. Described subset: FACS-sorted CD8+CD4-CCR7+CD45RA+ naive T cells. The genes are TRBV21-1 and TRBJ1-3. TRBV21-1 is given as a pseudogene. The receptor comes from a human donor in good health. Some libraries in this study had Jurkat cell RNA spiked in. CDR3 nucleotide sequence: TGTGCCAGCAGCGGAGACCGGTACTCTGGAAACACCATATATTTT. Its translation is CASSGDRYSGNTIYF.